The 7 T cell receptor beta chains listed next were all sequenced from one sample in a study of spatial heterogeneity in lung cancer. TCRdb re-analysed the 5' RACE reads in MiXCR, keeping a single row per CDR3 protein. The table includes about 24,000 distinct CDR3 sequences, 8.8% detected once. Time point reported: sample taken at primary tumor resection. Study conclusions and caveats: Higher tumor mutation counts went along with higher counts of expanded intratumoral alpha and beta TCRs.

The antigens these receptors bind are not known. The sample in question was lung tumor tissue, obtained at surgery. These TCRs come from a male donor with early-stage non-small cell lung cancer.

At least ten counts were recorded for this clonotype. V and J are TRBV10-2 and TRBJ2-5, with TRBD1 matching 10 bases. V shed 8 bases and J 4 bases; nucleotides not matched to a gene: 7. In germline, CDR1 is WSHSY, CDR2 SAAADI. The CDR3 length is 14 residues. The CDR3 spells CASWGQGTGETQYF. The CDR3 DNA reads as TGCGCCAGCTGGGGACAGGGGACGGGAGAGACCCAGTACTTC.

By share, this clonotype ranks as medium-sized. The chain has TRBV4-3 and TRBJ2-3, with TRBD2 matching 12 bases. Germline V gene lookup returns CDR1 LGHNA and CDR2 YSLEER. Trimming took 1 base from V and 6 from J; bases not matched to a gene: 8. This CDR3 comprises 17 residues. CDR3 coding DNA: TGCGCCAGCAGCCAAGCGTCTAGCGGGAGGGTGTGGGATACGCAGTATTTT. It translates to CASSQASSGRVWDTQYF.

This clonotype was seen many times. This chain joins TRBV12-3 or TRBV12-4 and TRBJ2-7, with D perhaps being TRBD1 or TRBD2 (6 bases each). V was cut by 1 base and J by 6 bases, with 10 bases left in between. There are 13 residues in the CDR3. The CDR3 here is CASSLVEGGEQYF. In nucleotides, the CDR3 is TGTGCCAGCAGTTTAGTAGAGGGGGGCGAGCAGTACTTC.

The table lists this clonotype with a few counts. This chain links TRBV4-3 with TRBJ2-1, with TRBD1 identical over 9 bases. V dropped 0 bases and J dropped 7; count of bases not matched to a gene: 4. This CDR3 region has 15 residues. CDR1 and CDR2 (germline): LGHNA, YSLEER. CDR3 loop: CASSQDRQGVNEQFF. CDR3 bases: TGCGCCAGCAGCCAAGATCGACAGGGGGTAAATGAGCAGTTCTTC.

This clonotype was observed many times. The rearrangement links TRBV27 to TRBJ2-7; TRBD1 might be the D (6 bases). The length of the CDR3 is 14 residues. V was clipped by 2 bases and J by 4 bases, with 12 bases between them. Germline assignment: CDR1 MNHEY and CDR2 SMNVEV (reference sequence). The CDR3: CASSLHRVAYEQYF. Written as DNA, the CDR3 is TGTGCCAGCAGTTTACACAGGGTAGCGTACGAGCAGTACTTC.

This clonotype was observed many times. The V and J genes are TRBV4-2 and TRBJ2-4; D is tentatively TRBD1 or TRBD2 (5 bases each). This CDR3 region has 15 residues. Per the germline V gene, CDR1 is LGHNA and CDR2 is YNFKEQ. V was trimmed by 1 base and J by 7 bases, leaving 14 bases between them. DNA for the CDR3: TGTGCCAGCAGCCAAGTCGGGGCGGACGGGAACATTCAGTACTTC. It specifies CASSQVGADGNIQYF.

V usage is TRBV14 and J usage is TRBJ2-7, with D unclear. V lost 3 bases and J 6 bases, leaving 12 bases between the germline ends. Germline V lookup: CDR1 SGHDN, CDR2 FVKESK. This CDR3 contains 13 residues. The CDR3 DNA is TGTGCCAGCAGCCAGCTCCAAACTTCCGAGCAGTACTTC. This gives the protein CASSQLQTSEQYF.